The clone carrying this TCR beta chain was counted ten times or more. Its antigen remains unknown. Orbital computed tomography and thyroid ultrasound, together with serum TRAb and thyroxine and clinical symptoms, were used for diagnoses. These data originate in a study of T cells in Graves' hyperthyroidism and ophthalmopathy. Broader study findings: In the blood, most expanded thyroid clonotypes above 0.001 appeared as well. Median prediction lead before ophthalmopathy onset was 6.5 to 7 months with the model.

Per the germline V gene, CDR1 is SGHKS and CDR2 is YYEKEE (reference sequence). The CDR3 is 15 amino acids. The junction had 7 bases not matched to a gene; V was cut back by 4 bases and J by 4 bases. Amplified regions were TCR beta CDR3 sequences from RNA transcripts. The study used the HTBI primer set for a first-round RT-PCR of the TCR CDR3. MiXCR, applied by TCRdb to the multiplex PCR reads, yields one record per CDR3 protein. This table holds about 570,000 distinct CDR3 sequences, about 45% found once. The clonotype was recovered from an adult woman with Graves' disease, either hyperthyroidism or ophthalmopathy (not recorded which). The J gene is TRBJ2-5, the V gene TRBV5-5, with TRBD2 identical over 10 bases. The sample taken for sequencing was peripheral blood or thyroid tissue (not recorded which). The CDR3 DNA sequence: TGTGCCAGCAGCGCCAGGGTAGCGGGAGGAGAGACCCAGTACTTC. Amino acid sequence: CASSARVAGGETQYF.